What follows are 20 T cell receptor beta chains derived from one specimen sequenced in a study of T cell responses to AZD1222 COVID-19 vaccine. Produced via immunoSEQ multiplex PCR; TCRdb's table is partial and in-frame only. The sample yields over 90,000 clones, around 91% seen once. Specimen: peripheral blood, collected on day 0 of AZD1222 vaccination. These receptors originate from an adult in good health.

This chain joins TRBV2 and TRBJ2-2; TRBD2 aligns across 7 bases. The germline V gene encodes CDR1 SNHLY and CDR2 FYNNEI. Germline trimming cut 8 bases from V and 5 bases from J; bases unmatched to any gene: 8. The CDR3 has 14 amino acids. CDR3 nucleotide sequence: TGTGCCAGCCTAGCGGATGGGCGTACCGGGGAGCTGTTTTTT. Translated, it gives CASLADGRTGELFF.

V gene TRBV3-1 (or the pseudogene TRBV3-2) combines with J gene TRBJ2-1; the match to TRBD2 covers 8 bases. The CDR3 consists of 14 residues. Germline V gene data show CDR1 as LGHDT and CDR2 as YNNKEL (reference sequence). Losses at the gene ends were 6 bases for V and 4 bases for J; bases not matched to a gene: 5. CDR3 coding DNA: TGTGCCAGCAGATTAGCGGGACCTTACAATGAGCAGTTCTTC. Amino acids: CASRLAGPYNEQFF.

The gene calls are TRBV12-3 or TRBV12-4 and TRBJ2-7; D is perhaps TRBD1 (6 bases). The ends were cut back, 7 bases at V and 3 bases at J, with 10 bases in the middle. The CDR3 has 12 residues. CDR3 bases: TGTGCCAGCAAACAGGGCCTCTACGAGCAGTACTTC. Translation gives CASKQGLYEQYF.

The chain carries TRBV6-6 and TRBJ1-5; D not resolved. The CDR3 runs to 14 residues. V was cut by 10 bases and J by 0 bases, with 13 bases left in between. In germline, CDR1 is MNHNY, CDR2 SVGAGI (reference sequence). The DNA for the CDR3 is TGTGCCACCCGTGGCCCAGATAGCAATCAGCCCCAGCATTTT. This gives the protein CATRGPDSNQPQHF.

The genes are TRBV9 and TRBJ2-4; D possibly corresponds to TRBD2 (5 bases). The CDR3 is 13 amino acids. V lost 4 bases and J 9 bases, leaving 14 bases between the germline ends. Germline loops: CDR1 SGDLS, CDR2 YYNGEE. In nucleotides, the CDR3 is TGTGCCAGCAGCCTCCCTAGCTCCGGCATTCAGTACTTC. Its protein is CASSLPSSGIQYF.

This clone was counted between two and nine times. This chain connects TRBV6-6 to TRBJ2-2; 7 bases match TRBD2. The V gene's germline CDR1 is MNHNY and CDR2 SVGAGI (reference sequence). The V and J ends lost 6 bases and 4 bases, in that order; junction bases with no gene match: 8. The CDR3 contains 15 residues. This chain's CDR3 is CASRPGRPITGELFF. DNA for the CDR3: TGTGCCAGCAGGCCCGGGAGGCCTATCACCGGGGAGCTGTTTTTT.

The chain carries TRBV21-1 and TRBJ2-7; the table's D call, TRBD2, was not checked against the DNA. TRBV21-1 is tagged as a pseudogene. The CDR3 has 16 residues. CDR3: CASSTPCWLRSYEQYF. CDR3 nucleotides: TGTGCCAGCAGCACACCATGTTGGTTACGGTCCTACGAGCAGTACTTC.

The gene calls are TRBV11-3 and TRBJ2-1, with 10 bases lining up with TRBD1. Looked up from germline, CDR1 is SGHNT and CDR2 is YENEEA. The CDR3 covers 15 residues. The V and J ends lost 4 bases and 5 bases, in that order; junction bases with no gene match: 5. This CDR3 is CASSSGQGRNNEQFF. The CDR3 coding sequence is TGTGCCAGCAGCTCGGGACAGGGGCGCAACAATGAGCAGTTCTTC.

This clone came up a few times. This chain joins TRBV5-6 and TRBJ1-2, with D maybe TRBD1 (5 bases). CDR3 length equals 17 residues. Germline V gives CDR1 SGHDT, CDR2 YYEEEE. Trimming removed 4 bases at V and 5 bases at J, with 24 bases between. CDR3 residues: CASSPFLTGPIGYGYTF. CDR3 sequence (DNA): TGTGCCAGCAGCCCATTCTTAACAGGTCCGATTGGATATGGCTACACCTTC.

The chain joins TRBV6-5 to TRBJ1-2; D might be TRBD1 (6 bases). The germline V and J ends were trimmed by 3 bases and 0 bases, with 11 bases remaining between them. Per the germline V gene, CDR1 is MNHEY and CDR2 is SVGAGI. This CDR3 contains 15 residues. CDR3 bases: TGTGCCAGCAGTTATTGGGACACACCTAACTATGGCTACACCTTC. Translating it yields CASSYWDTPNYGYTF.

The V gene is TRBV7-8, the J gene TRBJ1-4, with unresolved D. Trimming left V 5 bases short and J 8 bases short, with 9 bases between. The germline V gene encodes CDR1 SGHVS and CDR2 FQNEAQ. This CDR3 is 12 amino acids long. In DNA, the CDR3 is TGTGCCAGCAGCAAACAGAGGGAAAAACTGTTTTTT. This translates into CASSKQREKLFF.

The rearrangement links TRBV4-2 to TRBJ1-3, with D unclear. Germline CDR1 LGHNA, CDR2 YNFKEQ. The V end was cut by 2 bases, the J end by 3 bases, with 2 bases between. The CDR3 runs 12 residues. CDR3 amino acids: CASSQFGNTIYF. The CDR3 DNA sequence: TGTGCCAGCAGCCAATTTGGAAACACCATATATTTT.

With regard to this clone: Other DNA sequences within the sample encode an identical CDR3. J is TRBJ1-4 and V is TRBV3-1 (or the pseudogene TRBV3-2), with a weak D call TRBD1 (5 bases). The CDR3 runs to 13 residues. V was pared by 4 bases and J by 8 bases, with 11 bases between. Germline V gives CDR1 LGHDT, CDR2 YNNKEL (reference sequence). The CDR3 region is CASSLRAGEKLFF. CDR3 sequence (DNA): TGTGCCAGCAGCCTGAGGGCAGGGGAAAAACTGTTTTTT.

The V gene is TRBV7-9, the J gene TRBJ2-7; tentatively, D is TRBD1 or TRBD2 (5 bases each). The CDR3 is made up of 16 amino acids. V lost 5 bases and J 3 bases, leaving 20 bases between the germline ends. Germline V CDR1 and CDR2: SEHNR, FQNEAQ (reference sequence). The CDR3 bases are TGTGCCAGCAGCGCCGGGGCTGGGGCAATATACTACGAGCAGTACTTC. Its protein is CASSAGAGAIYYEQYF.

The rearrangement links TRBV19 to TRBJ1-2, with D perhaps matching TRBD1 (5 bases). The CDR3 is 13 residues long. Trimming removed 8 bases at V and 12 bases at J, with 22 bases between. The germline CDR1 and CDR2 sequences are LNHDA and SQIVND (reference sequence). In nucleotides, the CDR3 is TGTGCCAGTTCGGAGAGGGACGCCGCCAAGGACACCTTC. Translated: CASSERDAAKDTF.

CDR3: CASGLTGNTEAFF. The CDR3 region has the DNA TGTGCTAGTGGTTTGACGGGGAACACTGAAGCTTTCTTT. The chain carries TRBV12-5 and TRBJ1-1; the D is unclear. The V and J ends lost 2 bases and 1 base respectively, with 5 bases between them. This CDR3 spans 13 amino acids. CDR1 and CDR2 (germline): LGHNT, FRNRAP.

This chain uses TRBV7-3 with TRBJ1-6; TRBD1 is a possible D gene (6 bases). The CDR3 consists of 18 residues. V was clipped by 1 base and J by 10 bases, with 23 bases between them. Per germline, CDR1 SGHTA and CDR2 FQGTGA. This CDR3 reads CASSLMGPYGGARSPLHF. In DNA, the CDR3 is TGTGCCAGCAGCTTAATGGGCCCTTATGGGGGGGCGAGGTCACCCCTCCACTTT.

The chain recombines TRBV10-3 with TRBJ2-7; a possible D gene is TRBD2 (6 bases). The CDR3 is made up of 14 amino acids. V shed 7 bases and J shed 0 bases, with 13 bases lying between them. The germline gives CDR1 ENHRY, CDR2 SYGVKD. As DNA, the CDR3 is TGTGCCATCACAGCGGGTGGGAGCTCCTACGAGCAGTACTTC. Encoded protein: CAITAGGSSYEQYF.

The CDR3, as DNA: TGTGCCAGCAGTTTATCGATGGTTTCGACTAACTATGGCTACACCTTC. Its translation: CASSLSMVSTNYGYTF. The chain couples TRBV27 to TRBJ1-2; D ambiguous. This CDR3 spans 16 amino acids. V gave up 0 bases and J gave up 0 bases, with 11 bases separating them. The germline gives CDR1 MNHEY, CDR2 SMNVEV (reference sequence).

This chain links TRBV10-3 with TRBJ2-7; TRBD2 is a possible D gene (6 bases). The CDR3 is 17 residues long. Trimming took off 2 bases at V and 1 base at J, with 18 bases between the two ends. The germline gives CDR1 ENHRY, CDR2 SYGVKD. The CDR3 DNA is TGTGCCATCAGTGAGCCTCTGGGCGCGGGATTTTCCTACGAGCAGTACTTC. Encoded protein: CAISEPLGAGFSYEQYF.